This T cell receptor beta chain derives from a study of human T cells and chemical hapten exposure (dated by TCRdb to about 2021). For the wider study: For sensitization, 2% DPC in acetone was applied to a roughly 2 cm by roughly 2 cm area of upper inner arm skin. Throughout the study period of about 23 weeks, patients also received therapeutic DPC doses to the scalp every week. Patch testing was performed on the upper back with Finn chambers containing 0.01% DPC, and the patch tests were scored after 6 days according to International Contact Dermatitis Research Group standards. Alopecia areata with under or over 50% scalp involvement, alopecia totalis and alopecia universalis were represented in the patient cohort, which was mostly female. Libraries were combined into a pool for sequencing, and differences in TCR yield between samples came mainly from small differences in library volumes within the pool. This study followed changes in the peripheral blood TCR repertoire in vivo during primary and secondary sensitization of alopecia patients to the hapten diphenylcyclopropenone (DPC). Blood samples were taken from patients before sensitization (week 0) and then at 2, 6 and about 24 weeks after DPC sensitization. Blood for TCR sequencing was provided by twenty-nine alopecia patients at one to four time points (pre-sensitization, 2, 6 and 24 weeks). The paper as a whole reports these results and caveats: No change with DPC sensitization was found in the number of TCRs above 1 in 1000 frequency, and no evidence of global repertoire structure alterations was found. Expanded TCRs formed significantly more large CDR3 similarity clusters than pre-sensitization or healthy control sets, consistent with antigen-driven responses. Because all patients had alopecia, a presumed autoimmune disease, the immune response of the patients might differ from that of healthy individuals. Patch test score correlated positively with the number of PT1 expanded TCRs, reaching significance at thresholds 8, 16 and 32 but not at 4. After repeated subsampling, the strength of the expansion versus patch-test correlation and the threshold at which it became significant changed.

According to the study, the label for this sample's time point signals: patch test 2, 6 weeks after DPC sensitization. Taken with the paper, the label for treatment or condition translates to: therapeutic diphenylcyclopropenone sensitization with weekly scalp DPC. At each patch-test visit, blood was drawn before the patch test was applied. Patients were eligible if aged 18 to 70, diagnosed with alopecia and judged suitable for DPC therapy, and pregnant patients were excluded. Total RNA was extracted from unfractionated whole blood that had been collected in Tempus Blood RNA tubes. The library came from RACE. Sequencer: NextSeq 500. During library preparation, unique molecular identifiers were attached to individual cDNA molecules so that TCRs could be counted quantitatively and reproducibly. For every blood RNA sample, sequencing covered both the TCR alpha and TCR beta chains. The original methods were these. A median of approximately 96,000 TCRs per sample was observed, with a range of about 23,224 to 750,000. V, J and CDR3 annotation of the TCR reads was carried out using the Decombinator software suite. Every sample was subsampled to the same number of TCRs (28,000) for the PS versus PT1 abundance plots. TCRs were defined as expanded if absent before sensitization and observed at least eight times at the 2-week time point. TCRdb reran the public reads through fastp at Q25 and MiXCR, keeping productive beta chains. Identical CDR3 protein sequences are pooled into one entry, listed with their most common genes and DNA. The authors' filters were not applied to this entry. The sample includes some 80,000 distinct CDR3 sequences, with 10% observed a single time. The ten largest clones represent 2% to 2.5% of the sample.

CDR1 and CDR2, per the germline V gene (reference sequence), are MNHEY and SMNVEV. Including the terminal cysteine and phenylalanine, the CDR3 comprises 9 residues. Just CDR3 DNA is preserved here, 27 bases in frame from base 1. V and J are truncated by 4 bases and 9 bases respectively, leaving an intervening sequence of 1 base. This clonotype has a handful of counts. Its recognized antigen is unknown. Base qualities are missing; no much larger clone stands one base away. The V and J segments used are TRBV27 and TRBJ1-5; a confident D gene designation cannot be given. Sequencing was performed on whole blood, taken in connection with sensitization to the hapten diphenylcyclopropenone (DPC). This TCR was sampled from a young woman with alopecia areata. Some clones in this sample may be carry-over from other donors' samples. The CDR3 loop reads CASSWPQHF. The nucleotides are TGTGCCAGCAGTTGGCCCCAGCATTTT.